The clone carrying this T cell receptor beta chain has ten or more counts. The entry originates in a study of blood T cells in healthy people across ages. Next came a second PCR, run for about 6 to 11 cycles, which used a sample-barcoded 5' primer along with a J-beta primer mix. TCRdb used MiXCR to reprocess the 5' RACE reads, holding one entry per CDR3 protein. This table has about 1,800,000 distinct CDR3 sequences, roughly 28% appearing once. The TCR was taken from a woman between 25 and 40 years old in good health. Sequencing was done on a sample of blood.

CDR3 in amino acids: CASSYLGSEQYF. Here the CDR3 DNA reads TGTGCCAGCAGTTACCTGGGGAGCGAGCAGTACTTC. The chain couples TRBV6-5 to TRBJ2-7, with D tentatively TRBD2 (5 bases). The germline V gene has CDR1 MNHEY and CDR2 SVGAGI. Trimming removed 2 bases from V and 6 bases from J, with 8 bases in between. The CDR3 sequence is 12 residues long.